One and the same sample provided the 13 T cell receptor beta chains below, sequenced in a study of blood T cells in healthy people across ages. A second roughly 6 to 12 cycle PCR used barcoded and J-beta primers. TCRdb itself ran the 5' RACE reads through MiXCR, one entry per CDR3 protein. The data contain some 1.4 million distinct CDR3 sequences, approximately 40% of them singletons. Sequencing used blood. The receptors originated from a woman aged 18-35 years in good health.

V usage is TRBV9 and J usage is TRBJ2-1; TRBD2 might be the D (7 bases). V lost 4 bases and J 13 bases, leaving 21 bases between the germline ends. The CDR3 is 14 amino acids. Per the germline V gene, CDR1 is SGDLS and CDR2 is YYNGEE. CDR3 sequence (DNA): TGTGCCAGCAGCAGGGGGGGCGCGGATGCTGAACAGTTCTTC. It encodes CASSRGGADAEQFF.

This clonotype was counted only a few times. The chain couples TRBV6-1 to TRBJ1-6; D gene unclear. Trimming removed 8 bases from V and 4 bases from J, with 21 bases in between. Germline-derived CDR1 and CDR2 are MNHNS and SASEGT. The CDR3 loop spans 17 amino acids. In DNA form, the CDR3 reads TGTGCCAGCGCTCGGCTTTTTGAGGGCGGGTATAATTCACCCCTCCACTTT. It yields the protein CASARLFEGGYNSPLHF.

J is TRBJ2-3 and V is TRBV10-3, with no clear D. CDR1 ENHRY and CDR2 SYGVKD come from the germline V gene. Deletions cut 2 bases from V and 5 bases from J, with 5 bases between. CDR3 length equals 12 residues. The CDR3 here is CAISEARDTQYF. The CDR3 nucleotides are TGTGCCATCAGTGAGGCTAGAGATACGCAGTATTTT.

Comments on this clonotype: One end of the junction fails to match germline, which may point to a read error. J is TRBJ2-1 and V is TRBV6-6; 7 bases fit TRBD2. This CDR3 spans 16 amino acids. The germline V gene encodes CDR1 MNHNY and CDR2 SVGAGI (reference sequence). The CDR3 DNA sequence: TGTGCCAGCACCAGACTAGCCCCGAGCTCCTACAATGGGCAGTTCTTC. Translated, it gives CASTRLAPSSYNGQFF.

The DNA of the CDR3 is TGTGCCAGCAGTTACTCGAAAGGGGTTAACACTGAAGCTTTCTTT. Its translation is CASSYSKGVNTEAFF. This sequence joins TRBV6-5 and TRBJ1-1; a weak D match, TRBD1 (5 bases). Germline loops: CDR1 MNHEY, CDR2 SVGAGI. With 0 bases removed from V and 2 bases from J, the gap between germline ends came to 10 bases. This CDR3 comprises 15 residues.

This clonotype was picked up a small number of times. The chain recombines TRBV6-6 with TRBJ2-1, with 9 bases matching TRBD2. The CDR3 is 17 residues long. J gave up 4 bases and V 0 bases, and 7 bases lay outside the gene matches. CDR1 is MNHNY and CDR2 is SVGAGI in the germline V gene (reference sequence). The CDR3 sequence is CASSYSLAGTLYNEQFF. The CDR3 DNA reads as TGTGCCAGCAGTTACTCTCTAGCGGGAACATTATACAATGAGCAGTTCTTC.

The chain employs TRBV21-1 and TRBJ2-1; the table assigns TRBD1, which was not confirmed against the DNA. TRBV21-1 is a known pseudogene. The CDR3 has 13 amino acids. CDR3 amino acids: CASSPRDWGEQFF. The CDR3 DNA reads TGTGCCAGCAGCCCCAGGGACTGGGGTGAGCAGTTCTTC.

The gene calls are TRBV5-1 and TRBJ1-6; D uncertain. The length of the CDR3 is 14 residues. Trimming removed 0 bases at V and 10 bases at J, with 11 bases between. Germline V gives CDR1 SGHRS, CDR2 YFSETQ. CDR3 DNA sequence: TGCGCCAGCAGCTTGGCGCGTCCCCAGTCACCCCTCCACTTT. Protein sequence: CASSLARPQSPLHF.

The V call is TRBV20-1, the J call TRBJ2-5; D unresolved. TRBJ2-7 matches the DNA end more closely, so the J call is doubtful. Germline lookup yields CDR1 DFQATT and CDR2 SNEGSKA (reference sequence). This CDR3 contains 10 residues. The CDR3 DNA reads as TGCAGTGTCCTAGGGTACGAGCAGTACTTC. Encoded protein: CSVLGYEQYF.

The V gene is TRBV12-5, the J gene TRBJ2-1, with TRBD2 matching 10 bases. Per germline, CDR1 LGHNT and CDR2 FRNRAP. The CDR3 spans 21 residues. The J segment lost 4 bases and the V segment lost 3 bases, leaving 21 bases of the junction unmatched. CDR3: CASGLTPKKTAGGPVYNEQFF. DNA for the CDR3: TGTGCTAGTGGTTTAACCCCCAAGAAAACAGCGGGAGGGCCCGTTTACAATGAGCAGTTCTTC.

This clonotype was seen a few times. CDR3 protein: CASSRGLTEAFF. DNA for the CDR3: TGTGCCAGCAGCAGAGGACTTACGGAAGCTTTCTTT. This chain connects TRBV3-1 to TRBJ1-1, with D unclear. The CDR3 is 12 residues long. Germline V gene lookup returns CDR1 LGHDT and CDR2 YNNKEL (reference sequence). The V end was cut by 5 bases, the J end by 8 bases, with 12 bases between. The full variable domain, rest sourced from reference TRBV3-1 and TRBJ1-1, is DTAVSQTPKYLVTQMGNDKSIKCEQNLGHDTMYWYKQDSKKFLKIMFSYNNKELIINETVPNRFSPKSPDKAHLNLHINSLELGDSAVYFCASSRGLTEAFFGQGTRLTVV.

The rearrangement links TRBV30 to TRBJ2-1; the match to TRBD1 covers 9 bases. With V trimmed by 5 bases and J by 6 bases, 5 bases remained unmatched. The CDR3 sequence is 13 residues long. The germline CDR1 and CDR2 sequences are GTSNPN and SVGIG (reference sequence). The CDR3, as DNA: TGTGCCTGGTCCGGGACAGGGAGCAATGAGCAGTTCTTC. Its translation is CAWSGTGSNEQFF.

The chain links TRBV12-3 or TRBV12-4 to TRBJ2-5, with D perhaps assigned TRBD1 or TRBD2 (5 bases each). CDR3 length equals 12 residues. V lost 5 bases and J 3 bases, leaving 7 bases between the germline ends. This chain's CDR3 is CASSGGKETQYF. The DNA of the CDR3 is TGTGCCAGCAGTGGGGGTAAAGAGACCCAGTACTTC.